The entry below describes one T cell receptor (beta chain). The target of this receptor is not known. Base qualities are not recorded, but no much larger clone differs from it by a single base. V and J are trimmed by 10 bases and 1 base, and the gene matches miss 7 bases of the junction. CDR1 and CDR2 were assigned from the germline V gene as ENHRY and SYGVKD. The CDR3 numbers 15 residues from cysteine through phenylalanine. Here the CDR3 DNA is all that survives: 45 bases in frame from base 1. The TCR beta CDR3 regions were amplified from the RNA transcripts. The TCR CDR3 was subjected to a first round of RT-PCR using the HTBI primer set and the Qiagen OneStep RT-PCR kit. Libraries were constructed in a second round of multiplex PCR, after which size selection and purification were performed. Libraries were sequenced paired-end with 100 bp reads on an Illumina HiSeq2000. Per the authors' processing: Raw data were processed with SOAPnuke, discarding reads with adapters, uncalled bases, mean Phred below 15, or no exact constant-primer or identifier match. COPE v1.2.5 was used to merge high-quality paired reads, and clonotypes were defined as unique nucleotide sequences. MiTCR v1.1 was used to align the clonotypes against IMGT TRBV, TRBD and TRBJ reference segments. The analysis was restricted to V-J combinations with a frequency above 0.0001, which together covered 99% to 99.2% of the repertoires. A TCS score was defined as the ratio of F50 (clonal expansion) to E x V (chaos), with BLOSUM62-based TCRdist applied between CDR3 peptides within each V-J. Welch's t-statistics and random forest reduced roughly 530 V-J features to 10 to 15, which were used in a naive Bayes classifier (R e1071). The similarity between thyroid and blood repertoires was quantified using the Morisita-Horn index. TCRdb itself trimmed the public reads at Q25 with fastp, ran MiXCR and retained productive beta chains. Rows merge per CDR3 protein into single entries with the most common DNA and genes. TCRdb's processing, not the study's, gives the V and J calls here. This sample comprises 750,000 to 900,000 distinct CDR3 sequences, roughly 40% of them detected only once. 8.9% of the sample is taken by the ten largest.

The sample is drawn from a study of T cells in Graves' hyperthyroidism and ophthalmopathy (dated by TCRdb to between 2018 and 2020). Regarding the complete study: Peripheral blood was sampled at the time of initial diagnosis, prior to any treatment. A discovery cohort of about 96 patients, approximately 45 with Graves' ophthalmopathy and fewer than 65 with stable Graves' hyperthyroidism, was used to find distinguishing TCR V-J signatures. An independent validation cohort of around 19 hyperthyroidism patients and over 15 patients who later progressed to ophthalmopathy tested prospective prediction of ophthalmopathy. The 75 to 100 discovery patients were randomly divided into training and test sets at a 7:3 ratio. Thyroid tissue and blood T-cell repertoires from more than 5 Graves' hyperthyroidism patients were also compared in the study. After blood sampling, hyperthyroidism patients were treated with methimazole at a starting dose of 30 mg daily, and ophthalmopathy patients were treated with high-dose intravenous methylprednisolone. The paper describes TCR Vbeta CDR3 sequencing of 120 to 150 peripheral blood samples, made up of 43 ophthalmopathy patients, around 73 hyperthyroidism patients and 17 progressor patients. Broader findings and caveats from the paper: Most expanded thyroid clonotypes (frequency above 0.001) were also found in blood, which suggests that blood repertoires may mirror thyroid immune responses. A 13 V-J signature model separated ophthalmopathy from stable hyperthyroidism, with around 91% sensitivity and approximately 81% specificity in cross-validation and 80%/75% in testing. No statistical method was used to set the sample size in advance, and investigators knew the group allocation. In validation, progression to ophthalmopathy was predicted by the model with about 70% sensitivity and 72.22% specificity, a median of around 5.9 months before onset.

Graves' hyperthyroidism was defined as stable when no progression to ophthalmopathy occurred over 18 months of follow-up. Hyperthyroidism patients were newly diagnosed, with disease duration under 2 months, and aged 18 to 65 years. The study excluded patients with uncontrolled infections, other autoimmune diseases, pregnancy or lactation. Diagnoses were established on the basis of clinical symptoms, serum thyroxine and TRAb, thyroid ultrasound, and orbital computed tomography. PBMCs were separated from around 9.1 ml of fresh peripheral blood using Ficoll-Paque density gradient centrifugation. Total RNA was extracted using Trizol reagent, and RNA quality was assessed on an Agilent 2100 Bioanalyzer.

The sequenced material came from blood. The TCR was taken from a man between 18 and 35 years old with Graves' hyperthyroidism. The sequence links TRBV10-3 to TRBJ1-5, with 10 middle bases fitting TRBD1. The CDR3 corresponds to CATGTGDISNQPQHF. The nucleotides are TGTGCCACCGGGACAGGGGACATCAGCAATCAGCCCCAGCATTTT.